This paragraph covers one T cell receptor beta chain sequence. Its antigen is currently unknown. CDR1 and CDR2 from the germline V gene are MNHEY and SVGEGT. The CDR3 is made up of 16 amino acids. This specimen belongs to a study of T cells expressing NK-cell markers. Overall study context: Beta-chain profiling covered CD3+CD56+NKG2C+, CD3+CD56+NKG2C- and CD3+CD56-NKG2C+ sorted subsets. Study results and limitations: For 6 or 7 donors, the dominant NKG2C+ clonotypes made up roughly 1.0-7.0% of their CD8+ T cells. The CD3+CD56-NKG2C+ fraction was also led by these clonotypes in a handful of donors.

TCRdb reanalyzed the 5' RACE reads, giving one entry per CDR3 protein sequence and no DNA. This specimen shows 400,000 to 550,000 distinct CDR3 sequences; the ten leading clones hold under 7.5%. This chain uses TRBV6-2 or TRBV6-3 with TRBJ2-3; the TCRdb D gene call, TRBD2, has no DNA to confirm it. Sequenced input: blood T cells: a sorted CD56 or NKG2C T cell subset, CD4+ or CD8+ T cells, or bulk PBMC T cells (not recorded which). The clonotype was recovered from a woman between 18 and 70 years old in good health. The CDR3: CASSPGLAGYTDTQYF.